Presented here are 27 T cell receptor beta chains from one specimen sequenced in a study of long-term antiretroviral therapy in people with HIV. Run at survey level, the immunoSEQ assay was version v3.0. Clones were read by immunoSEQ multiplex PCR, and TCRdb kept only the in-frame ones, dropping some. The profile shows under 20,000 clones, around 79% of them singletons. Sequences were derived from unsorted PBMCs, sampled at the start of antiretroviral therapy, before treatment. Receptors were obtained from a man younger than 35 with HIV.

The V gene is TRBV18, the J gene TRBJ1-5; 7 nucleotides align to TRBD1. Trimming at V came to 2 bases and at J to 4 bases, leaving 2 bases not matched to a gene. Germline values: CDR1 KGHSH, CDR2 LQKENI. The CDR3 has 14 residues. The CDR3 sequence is CASSPGQVNQPQHF. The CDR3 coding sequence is TGTGCCAGCTCACCAGGACAGGTTAATCAGCCCCAGCATTTT. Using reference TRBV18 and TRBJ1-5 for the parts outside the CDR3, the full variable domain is NAGVMQNPRHLVRRRGQEARLRCSPMKGHSHVYWYRQLPEEGLKFMVYLQKENIIDESGMPKERFSAEFPKEGPSILRIQQVVRGDSAAYFCASSPGQVNQPQHFGDGTRLSIL.

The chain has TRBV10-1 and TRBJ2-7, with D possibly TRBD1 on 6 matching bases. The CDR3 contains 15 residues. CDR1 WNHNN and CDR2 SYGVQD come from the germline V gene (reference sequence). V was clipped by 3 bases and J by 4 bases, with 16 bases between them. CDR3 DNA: TGCGCCAGCAGTGACCCCGGACAGAGACCATACGAGCAGTACTTC. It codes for CASSDPGQRPYEQYF.

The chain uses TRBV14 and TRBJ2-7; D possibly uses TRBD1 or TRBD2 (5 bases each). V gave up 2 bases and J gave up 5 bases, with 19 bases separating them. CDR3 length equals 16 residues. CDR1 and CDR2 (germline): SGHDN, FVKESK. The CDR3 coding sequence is TGTGCCAGCAGCCAAAAGGGCAGGGAGTATTTCGACGAGCAGTACTTC. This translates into CASSQKGREYFDEQYF.

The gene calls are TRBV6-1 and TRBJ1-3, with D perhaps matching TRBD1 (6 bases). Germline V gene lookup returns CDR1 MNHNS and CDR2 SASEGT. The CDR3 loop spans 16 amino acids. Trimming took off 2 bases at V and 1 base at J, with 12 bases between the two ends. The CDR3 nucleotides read TGTGCCAGCAGTGAAAAGTCCCAGGGGTCTGGAAACACCATATATTTT. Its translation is CASSEKSQGSGNTIYF.

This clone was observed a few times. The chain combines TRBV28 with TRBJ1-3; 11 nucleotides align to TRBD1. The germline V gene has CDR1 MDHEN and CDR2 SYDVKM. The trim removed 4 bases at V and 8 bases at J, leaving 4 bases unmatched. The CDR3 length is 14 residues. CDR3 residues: CASSWTGGGHTIYF. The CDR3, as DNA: TGTGCCAGCAGTTGGACAGGGGGCGGTCACACCATATATTTT.

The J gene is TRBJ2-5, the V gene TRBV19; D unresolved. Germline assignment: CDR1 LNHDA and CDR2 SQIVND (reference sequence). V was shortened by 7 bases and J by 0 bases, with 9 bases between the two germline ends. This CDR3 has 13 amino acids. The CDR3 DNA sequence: TGTGCCAGTATGTCCGCCTACCAAGAGACCCAGTACTTC. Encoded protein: CASMSAYQETQYF.

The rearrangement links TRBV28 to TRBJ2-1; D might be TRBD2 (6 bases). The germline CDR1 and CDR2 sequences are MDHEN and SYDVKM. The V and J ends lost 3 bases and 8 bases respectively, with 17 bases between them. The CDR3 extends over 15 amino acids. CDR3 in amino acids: CASSLTGLRDYEQFF. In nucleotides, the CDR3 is TGTGCCAGCAGTTTGACGGGACTCCGGGATTATGAGCAGTTCTTC.

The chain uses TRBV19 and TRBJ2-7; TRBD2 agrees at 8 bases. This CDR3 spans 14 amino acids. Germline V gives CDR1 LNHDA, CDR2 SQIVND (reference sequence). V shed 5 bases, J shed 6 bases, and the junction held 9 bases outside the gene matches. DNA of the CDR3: TGTGCCAGTAGTCCTGCCGGGAGGGGCTTCGAGCAGTACTTC. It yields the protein CASSPAGRGFEQYF.

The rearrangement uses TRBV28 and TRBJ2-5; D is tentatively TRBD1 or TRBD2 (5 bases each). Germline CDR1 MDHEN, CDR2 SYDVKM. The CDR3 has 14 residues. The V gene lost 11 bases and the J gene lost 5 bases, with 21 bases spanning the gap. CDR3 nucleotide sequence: TGTGCCTCCCAGGGCTCGGGGCCGGCGGAGACCCAGTACTTC. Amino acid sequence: CASQGSGPAETQYF.

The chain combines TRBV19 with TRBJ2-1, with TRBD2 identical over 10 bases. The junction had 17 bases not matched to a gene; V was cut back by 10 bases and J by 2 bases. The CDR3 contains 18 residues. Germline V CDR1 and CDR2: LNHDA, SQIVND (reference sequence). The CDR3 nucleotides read TGTGCCAAATCCAGGACTAGCGGCCTCAATGGAACCTACAATGAGCAGTTCTTC. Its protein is CAKSRTSGLNGTYNEQFF. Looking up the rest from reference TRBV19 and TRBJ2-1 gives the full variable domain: DGGITQSPKYLFRKEGQNVTLSCEQNLNHDAMYWYRQDPGQGLRLIYYSQIVNDFQKGDIAEGYSVSREKKESFPLTVTSAQKNPTAFYLCAKSRTSGLNGTYNEQFFGPGTRLTVL.

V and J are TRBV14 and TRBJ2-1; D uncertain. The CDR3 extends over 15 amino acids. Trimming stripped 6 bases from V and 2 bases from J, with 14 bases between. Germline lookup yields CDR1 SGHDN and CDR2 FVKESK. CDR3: CASRSDRTPYNEQFF. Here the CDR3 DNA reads TGTGCCAGCAGAAGCGACCGGACCCCCTACAATGAGCAGTTCTTC.

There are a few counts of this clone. The CDR3 here is CASSLEGGRGRYGYTF. The DNA of the CDR3 is TGTGCCAGCAGTTTAGAAGGGGGAAGAGGGCGGTATGGCTACACCTTC. The chain employs TRBV27 and TRBJ1-2; D is possibly TRBD1 (6 bases). V lost 2 bases to trimming and J lost 5 bases, with 18 bases between them. The germline V gene encodes CDR1 MNHEY and CDR2 SMNVEV (reference sequence). The length of the CDR3 is 16 residues.

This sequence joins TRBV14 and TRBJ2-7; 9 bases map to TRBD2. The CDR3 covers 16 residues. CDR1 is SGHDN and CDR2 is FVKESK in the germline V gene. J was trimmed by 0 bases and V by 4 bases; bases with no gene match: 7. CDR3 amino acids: CASSPLAGATSYEQYF. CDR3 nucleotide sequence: TGTGCCAGCAGCCCTTTAGCGGGAGCAACCTCCTACGAGCAGTACTTC.

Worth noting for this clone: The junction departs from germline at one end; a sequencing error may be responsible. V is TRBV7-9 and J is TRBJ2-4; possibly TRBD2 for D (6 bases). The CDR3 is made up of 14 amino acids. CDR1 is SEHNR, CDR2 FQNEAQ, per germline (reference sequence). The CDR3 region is CASSGTLVKDIQYF. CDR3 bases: TGTGCCAGCAGCGGGACTTTAGTCAAAGACATTCAGTACTTC. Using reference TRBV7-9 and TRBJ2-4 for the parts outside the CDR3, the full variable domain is DTGVSQNPRHKITKRGQNVTFRCDPISEHNRLYWYRQTLGQGPEFLTYFQNEAQLEKSRLLSDRFSAERPKGSFSTLEIQRTEQGDSAMYLCASSGTLVKDIQYFGAGTRLSVL.

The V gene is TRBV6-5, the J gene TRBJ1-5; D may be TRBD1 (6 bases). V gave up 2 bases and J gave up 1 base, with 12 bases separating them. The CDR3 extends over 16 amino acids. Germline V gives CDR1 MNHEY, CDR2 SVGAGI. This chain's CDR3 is CASSYTEGGSNQPQHF. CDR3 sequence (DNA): TGTGCCAGCAGTTACACGGAGGGGGGAAGCAATCAGCCCCAGCATTTT.

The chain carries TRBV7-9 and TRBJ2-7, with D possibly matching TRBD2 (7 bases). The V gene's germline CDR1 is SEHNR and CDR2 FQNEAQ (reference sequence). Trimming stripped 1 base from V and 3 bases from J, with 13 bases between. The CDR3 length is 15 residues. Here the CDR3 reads CASSLVGGAGYEQYF. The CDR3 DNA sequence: TGTGCCAGCAGCTTAGTGGGGGGGGCTGGCTACGAGCAGTACTTC. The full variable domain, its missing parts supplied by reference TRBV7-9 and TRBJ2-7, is DTGVSQNPRHKITKRGQNVTFRCDPISEHNRLYWYRQTLGQGPEFLTYFQNEAQLEKSRLLSDRFSAERPKGSFSTLEIQRTEQGDSAMYLCASSLVGGAGYEQYFGPGTRLTVT.

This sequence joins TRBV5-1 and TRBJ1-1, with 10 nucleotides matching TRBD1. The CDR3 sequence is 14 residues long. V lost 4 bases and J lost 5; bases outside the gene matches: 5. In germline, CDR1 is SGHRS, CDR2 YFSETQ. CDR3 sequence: CASSLGQGGTEAFF. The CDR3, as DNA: TGCGCCAGCAGCCTCGGACAGGGGGGGACTGAAGCTTTCTTT.

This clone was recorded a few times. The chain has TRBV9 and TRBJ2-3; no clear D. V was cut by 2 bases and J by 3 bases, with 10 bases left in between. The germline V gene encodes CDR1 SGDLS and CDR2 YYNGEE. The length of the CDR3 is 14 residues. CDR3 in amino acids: CASSVGGSTDTQYF. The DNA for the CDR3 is TGTGCCAGCAGCGTGGGCGGAAGTACAGATACGCAGTATTTT.

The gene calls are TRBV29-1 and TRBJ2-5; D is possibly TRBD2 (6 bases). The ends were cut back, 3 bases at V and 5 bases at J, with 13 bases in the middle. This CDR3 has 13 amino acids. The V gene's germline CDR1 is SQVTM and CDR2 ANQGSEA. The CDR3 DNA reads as TGCAGCGTTGACGCGGGACGGTTGGAGACCCAGTACTTC. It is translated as CSVDAGRLETQYF.

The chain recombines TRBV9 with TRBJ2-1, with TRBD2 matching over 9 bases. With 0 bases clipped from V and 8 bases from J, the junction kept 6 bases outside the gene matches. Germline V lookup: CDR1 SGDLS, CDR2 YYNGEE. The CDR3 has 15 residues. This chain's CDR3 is CASSVGGRAVDEQFF. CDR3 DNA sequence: TGTGCCAGCAGCGTAGGCGGGAGGGCCGTGGATGAGCAGTTCTTC.

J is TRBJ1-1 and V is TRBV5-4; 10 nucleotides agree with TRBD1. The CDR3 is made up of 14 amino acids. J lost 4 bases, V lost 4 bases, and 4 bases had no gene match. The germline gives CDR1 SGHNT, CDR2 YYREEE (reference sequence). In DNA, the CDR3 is TGTGCCAGCAGCGGGGGACAGGGGTCCACTGAAGCTTTCTTT. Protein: CASSGGQGSTEAFF.

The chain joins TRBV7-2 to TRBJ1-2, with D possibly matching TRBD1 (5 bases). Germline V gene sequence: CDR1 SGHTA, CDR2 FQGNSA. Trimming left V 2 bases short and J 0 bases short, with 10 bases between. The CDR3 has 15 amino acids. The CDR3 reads CASSLPQGANYGYTF. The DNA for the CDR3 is TGTGCCAGCAGCTTACCGCAGGGAGCTAACTATGGCTACACCTTC.

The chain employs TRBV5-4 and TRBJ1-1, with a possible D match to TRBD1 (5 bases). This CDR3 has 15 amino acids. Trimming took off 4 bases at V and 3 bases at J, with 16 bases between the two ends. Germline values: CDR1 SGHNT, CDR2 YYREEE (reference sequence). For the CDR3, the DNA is TGTGCCAGCAGCGCGGACACCAGGGCGGACACTGAAGCTTTCTTT. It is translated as CASSADTRADTEAFF.

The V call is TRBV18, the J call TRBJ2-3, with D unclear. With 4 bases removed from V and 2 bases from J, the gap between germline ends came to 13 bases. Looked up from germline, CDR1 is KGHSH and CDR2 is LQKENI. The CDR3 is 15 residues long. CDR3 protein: CASSRNRPATDTQYF. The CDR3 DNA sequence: TGTGCCAGCTCACGGAACCGCCCTGCCACAGATACGCAGTATTTT.

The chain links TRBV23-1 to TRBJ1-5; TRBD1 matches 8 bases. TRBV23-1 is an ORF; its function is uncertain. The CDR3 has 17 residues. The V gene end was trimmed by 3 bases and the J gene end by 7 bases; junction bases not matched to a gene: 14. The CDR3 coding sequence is TGCGCCAGCAGTCACAAGCCCCGGGGGAACAGGGGGCAGCCCCAGCATTTT. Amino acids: CASSHKPRGNRGQPQHF.

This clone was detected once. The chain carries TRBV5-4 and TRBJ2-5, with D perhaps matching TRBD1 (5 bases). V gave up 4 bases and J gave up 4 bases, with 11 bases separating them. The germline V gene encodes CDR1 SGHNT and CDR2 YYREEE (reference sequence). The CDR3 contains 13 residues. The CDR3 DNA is TGTGCCAGCAGCCCCGCTAGGGGAGAGACCCAGTACTTC. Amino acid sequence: CASSPARGETQYF.

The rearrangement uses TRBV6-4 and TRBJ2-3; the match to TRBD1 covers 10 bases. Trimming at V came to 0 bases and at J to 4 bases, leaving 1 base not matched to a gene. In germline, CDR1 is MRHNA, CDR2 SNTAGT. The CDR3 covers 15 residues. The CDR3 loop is CASSDSTGGPDTQYF. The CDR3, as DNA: TGTGCCAGCAGTGACTCGACAGGGGGCCCAGATACGCAGTATTTT.